The 18 T cell receptor beta chains below were found in one sample sequenced in a study of Graves' ophthalmopathy and Graves' hyperthyroidism. Scientists amplified the TCR beta CDR3 regions from RNA transcripts. HTBI-primed RT-PCR formed the first round, and a multiplex PCR formed the second. Each CDR3 protein gets one entry after TCRdb re-called the multiplex PCR reads with MiXCR. Here the sample spans some 250,000 distinct CDR3 sequences, around 42% being singletons. Sequenced material: peripheral blood. The source is an adult man with Graves' ophthalmopathy.

This clonotype turned up a few times. The chain links TRBV7-2 to TRBJ2-7, with a possible D match to TRBD1 (5 bases). Germline CDR1 SGHTA, CDR2 FQGNSA. The CDR3 consists of 12 residues. Trimming shortened V by 2 bases and J by 6 bases, and 8 bases separated the two germline ends. The CDR3 region is CASSLNRFEQYF. In DNA, the CDR3 is TGTGCCAGCAGCTTAAACAGGTTCGAGCAGTACTTC.

The chain couples TRBV24-1 to TRBJ1-5, with D tentatively TRBD2 (5 bases). The J call may be wrong; the DNA end is better matched by TRBJ2-3. Germline lookup yields CDR1 KGHDR and CDR2 SFDVKD. The CDR3 is made up of 18 amino acids. The CDR3 nucleotides read TGTGCCACCAGTGATCCGAGAGGAGGAGGAAGTAGCACAGATACGCAGTATTTT. As protein: CATSDPRGGGSSTDTQYF.

The CDR3 region is CASRDPGQGYNEKLFF. CDR3 nucleotides: TGTGCCAGCAGAGATCCGGGACAGGGGTACAATGAAAAACTGTTTTTT. The chain carries TRBV2 and TRBJ1-4, with 10 positions matching TRBD1. The germline gives CDR1 SNHLY, CDR2 FYNNEI. This CDR3 is built from 16 residues. J lost 5 bases, V lost 6 bases, and 9 bases had no gene match.

This clonotype was counted at least ten times. The rearrangement joins TRBV10-3 to TRBJ1-2; 7 bases agree with TRBD1. The germline CDR1 and CDR2 sequences are ENHRY and SYGVKD. The CDR3 extends over 12 amino acids. Losses at the gene ends were 10 bases for V and 2 bases for J; bases not matched to a gene: 4. The CDR3 reads CAKTGQNYGYTF. The CDR3 bases are TGTGCCAAGACAGGGCAGAACTATGGCTACACCTTC.

The CDR3 is CATSDPGLAANTGELFF. The CDR3 bases are TGTGCCACCAGTGATCCGGGACTAGCCGCGAACACCGGGGAGCTGTTTTTT. The chain recombines TRBV24-1 with TRBJ2-2; 9 nucleotides agree with TRBD2. This CDR3 is 17 amino acids long. The germline gives CDR1 KGHDR, CDR2 SFDVKD. Losses at the gene ends were 3 bases for V and 0 bases for J; bases not matched to a gene: 4.

The V and J genes are TRBV19 and TRBJ1-1; D is undetermined. CDR3 length: 12 amino acids. The germline V gene has CDR1 LNHDA and CDR2 SQIVND (reference sequence). The V end lost 7 bases, the J end lost 1 base, and 7 bases lay between the germline ends. CDR3 DNA: TGTGCCAGTACCCTTAGGAACACTGAAGCTTTCTTT. Translated, it gives CASTLRNTEAFF. Based on the CDR3 plus reference TRBV19 and TRBJ1-1, the full variable domain is DGGITQSPKYLFRKEGQNVTLSCEQNLNHDAMYWYRQDPGQGLRLIYYSQIVNDFQKGDIAEGYSVSREKKESFPLTVTSAQKNPTAFYLCASTLRNTEAFFGQGTRLTVV.

The rearrangement joins TRBV19 to TRBJ1-2; 7 nucleotides agree with TRBD1. The CDR3 covers 14 residues. The trim removed 1 base at V and 8 bases at J, leaving 7 bases unmatched. Per germline, CDR1 LNHDA and CDR2 SQIVND (reference sequence). The CDR3: CASSIGGGGAGYTF. CDR3 nucleotides: TGTGCCAGTAGTATAGGAGGGGGCGGAGCCGGCTACACCTTC.

This chain joins TRBV20-1 and TRBJ2-7; possibly TRBD1 or TRBD2 for D (5 bases each). This CDR3 is built from 13 residues. Trimming removed 0 bases from V and 5 bases from J, with 11 bases in between. CDR1 DFQATT and CDR2 SNEGSKA come from the germline V gene (reference sequence). The CDR3 sequence is CSAREPGTDEQYF. For the CDR3, the DNA is TGCAGTGCTAGAGAGCCTGGGACCGACGAGCAGTACTTC.

Turning to this clonotype: Just one base apart from a much larger clone, this may be a read error. This CDR3 is missing its conserved last phenylalanine or tryptophan, likely due to a read error. This rearrangement joins TRBV7-8 to TRBJ1-5; D unclear. V lost 5 bases and J lost 1, with 12 bases in between. CDR3 length: 15 residues. Germline V gene sequence: CDR1 SGHVS, CDR2 FQNEAQ. The CDR3 coding sequence is TGTGCCAGCAGCGCCGGACCGGGGAGCAATCAGCCCCAGCATTCT. This translates into CASSAGPGSNQPQHS.

Only a few counts were recorded for this clonotype. The chain employs TRBV15 and TRBJ2-7; 7 bases are shared with TRBD1. The V segment lost 4 bases and the J segment 0 bases; nucleotides outside the gene matches: 3. There are 14 residues in the CDR3. From germline, CDR1 is LNHNV and CDR2 YYDKDF (reference sequence). CDR3 in DNA: TGTGCCACCAGCACCCGGGACAGCTCCTACGAGCAGTACTTC. Translated: CATSTRDSSYEQYF.

This clonotype was seen a few times. V gene TRBV7-9 combines with J gene TRBJ1-1; D remains ambiguous. Germline CDR1 and CDR2: SEHNR and FQNEAQ (reference sequence). Trimming removed 5 bases from V and 4 bases from J, with 14 bases in between. CDR3 length: 14 residues. The DNA of the CDR3 is TGTGCCAGCAGCCATGGATATTCGAGCACTGAAGCTTTCTTT. As protein: CASSHGYSSTEAFF. The whole variable domain, filled in from reference TRBV7-9 and TRBJ1-1, reads DTGVSQNPRHKITKRGQNVTFRCDPISEHNRLYWYRQTLGQGPEFLTYFQNEAQLEKSRLLSDRFSAERPKGSFSTLEIQRTEQGDSAMYLCASSHGYSSTEAFFGQGTRLTVV.

The chain has TRBV7-8 and TRBJ2-7, with TRBD1 matching 8 bases. CDR1 and CDR2 (germline): SGHVS, FQNEAQ. The CDR3 is 14 amino acids. With 1 base clipped from V and 7 bases from J, the junction kept 6 bases outside the gene matches. The CDR3 bases are TGTGCCAGCAGCTTAGGCAGGGGGCAACGAGAGCAGTACTTC. It yields the protein CASSLGRGQREQYF. The complete variable domain, with remaining parts taken from reference TRBV7-8 and TRBJ2-7, reads GAGVSQSPRYKVAKRGQDVALRCDPISGHVSLFWYQQALGQGPEFLTYFQNEAQLDKSGLPSDRFFAERPEGSVSTLKIQRTQQEDSAVYLCASSLGRGQREQYFGPGTRLTVT.

This clonotype was picked up a small number of times. CDR3 bases: TGTGCCAGCAGCTTCAGGGGAGAAGGGGAGCTGTTTTTT. Protein: CASSFRGEGELFF. The chain recombines TRBV7-2 with TRBJ2-2, with D tentatively TRBD1 (6 bases). The CDR3 length is 13 residues. The germline gives CDR1 SGHTA, CDR2 FQGNSA. V was trimmed by 3 bases and J by 8 bases, leaving 10 bases between them.

The table lists this clonotype with many counts. J is TRBJ1-1 and V is TRBV29-1; 8 positions match TRBD1. The CDR3 runs 15 residues. Germline assignment: CDR1 SQVTM and CDR2 ANQGSEA. V was clipped by 2 bases and J by 3 bases; unmatched bases: 8. CDR3 loop: CSVEWGQEKYTEAFF. CDR3 nucleotide sequence: TGCAGCGTTGAATGGGGACAGGAAAAATACACTGAAGCTTTCTTT.

This clonotype was detected only a few times. The chain employs TRBV12-3 or TRBV12-4 and TRBJ1-2; D call uncertain. The CDR3 length is 17 residues. Trimming cost V 3 bases and J 2 bases, with 19 bases left between them. The DNA of the CDR3 is TGTGCCAGCAGTTTTGAGGGCCTCGTGGGAAAAAACTATGGCTACACCTTC. Translated, it gives CASSFEGLVGKNYGYTF.

In this sample, this clonotype turned up a few times. J is TRBJ2-5 and V is TRBV7-2, with unresolved D. The CDR3 totals 14 residues. Germline V gene sequence: CDR1 SGHTA, CDR2 FQGNSA. The V and J ends lost 1 base and 6 bases respectively, with 12 bases between them. The CDR3 DNA reads as TGTGCCAGCAGCTTAGAGGCAGCCGCCCAGACCCAGTACTTC. This codes for CASSLEAAAQTQYF.

This clonotype was observed many times. The gene calls are TRBV29-1 and TRBJ1-2; D is perhaps TRBD1 (5 bases). The CDR3 extends over 13 amino acids. The ends were cut back, 1 base at V and 5 bases at J, with 11 bases in the middle. Per the germline V gene, CDR1 is SQVTM and CDR2 is ANQGSEA. The CDR3 protein is CSVEGGEDYGYTF. CDR3 DNA sequence: TGCAGCGTTGAAGGGGGCGAAGATTATGGCTACACCTTC.

This clonotype was detected a few times. The chain uses TRBV5-5 and TRBJ2-2; TRBD1 is a possible D gene (6 bases). The CDR3 contains 14 residues. CDR1 SGHKS and CDR2 YYEKEE come from the germline V gene (reference sequence). V lost 4 bases to trimming and J lost 5 bases, with 12 bases between them. The CDR3 nucleotides are TGTGCCAGCAGCCCGGATAGGGGGACCGGGGAGCTGTTTTTT. Protein product: CASSPDRGTGELFF.